This TCR beta chain was found in a study of T cell changes during pregnancy in multiple sclerosis. The CDR3 has 19 residues. V lost 4 bases and J lost 0; bases outside the gene matches: 10. Per germline, CDR1 SGHRS and CDR2 YFSETQ. Profiled with immunoSEQ multiplex PCR; TCRdb holds only in-frame clones, not every one. The sample carries about 65,000 clones, 85% to 95% recorded once. The starting material was CD8+ T cells from peripheral blood mononuclear cells, obtained in the third trimester of pregnancy. The chain has TRBV5-1 and TRBJ2-1; 13 nucleotides line up with TRBD2. The source is a female donor in good health, enrolled as a control in a pregnancy study. The CDR3 here is CASSLGLAGVESSYNEQFF. The CDR3 bases are TGCGCCAGCAGCCTTGGACTAGCGGGGGTTGAATCCTCCTACAATGAGCAGTTCTTC. Full variable domain (outside the CDR3, taken from reference TRBV5-1 and TRBJ2-1): KAGVTQTPRYLIKTRGQQVTLSCSPISGHRSVSWYQQTPGQGLQFLFEYFSETQRNKGNFPGRFSGRQFSNSRSEMNVSTLELGDSALYLCASSLGLAGVESSYNEQFFGPGTRLTVL.